The text below deals with one T cell receptor (beta chain). Its specificity is not known. Germline trimming cut 1 base from V and 4 bases from J; bases unmatched to any gene: 7. Germline V gene sequence: CDR1 LGHNA, CDR2 YNFKEQ. The CDR3 runs to 16 residues. Anti-CD25 beads selected CD4+CD25+ regulatory T cells from positively selected CD4+ cells. TCR alpha and beta CDR3s were amplified from mRNA by semiquantitative ARM-PCR. ARM-PCR used tagged nested gene-specific primers, then communal superprimers for exponential amplification. One entry per CDR3 protein, called by TCRdb with MiXCR from the multiplex PCR reads. This sample has approximately 14,000 distinct CDR3 sequences, with less than 65% found just once. This sample stems from a study of relationships among human T cell subsets. Findings and limits, study-wide: Many CDR3s were shared across Th1, Th2 and regulatory subsets.

Sequenced material: Tregs sorted from blood. This chain links TRBV4-2 with TRBJ2-7, with 10 bases that match TRBD2. This TCR was recovered from a man aged 35 to 55 in good health. CDR3 DNA: TGTGCCAGCAGCCAAGGCCCAGCGGGAGGGCCGTACGAGCAGTACTTC. Translated, it gives CASSQGPAGGPYEQYF.